What follows is one T cell receptor (beta chain) and its context. The same CDR3 also results from other DNA sequences found in this sample. V lost 2 bases and J 1 base, leaving 5 bases between the germline ends. Germline CDR1 reads KGHSH; CDR2 reads LQKENI. CDR3 size: 14 residues. TCRdb's copy holds only in-frame clones and misses some; the assay was immunoSEQ multiplex PCR. This sample yields 450,000 to 500,000 clones, of which approximately 83% are seen a single time; about 3.2% belongs to the top ten. The data originate from a study of blood T cell repertoires in COVID-19. This chain joins TRBV18 and TRBJ2-2; D unclear. The TCR sequence derives from a human donor in a cohort sampled during active COVID-19. Sequenced: peripheral blood. The CDR3 spells CASSPSGNTGELFF. For the CDR3, the DNA is TGTGCCAGCTCACCATCAGGGAACACCGGGGAGCTGTTTTTT.